These T cell receptor beta chains were read from a single sample in a study of siplizumab effects on memory and regulatory T cells. Assay: immunoSEQ multiplex PCR; the TCRdb copy retains only in-frame clones and omits some. Here the sample spans 100,000 or so clones, roughly nine tenths being singletons. Sequences were obtained from CD4+ T cells sorted from blood. The receptors stem from a human donor in good health. Both conserved end residues are part of each CDR3. The order of the fields is clone size, V gene, D gene, J gene, CDR3 protein, CDR3 DNA. The D gene is left open where the match is weak. Size is omitted from some rows. Given values are once, few, many or a class for expanded clones.

-	TRBV5-1	-	TRBJ1-2	CASSLGTGPYGYTF	TGCGCCAGCAGCTTGGGAACGGGGCCCTATGGCTACACCTTC
-	TRBV11-2	-	TRBJ1-1	CASSLISSHTEAFF	TGTGCCAGCAGCTTAATCTCTTCCCACACTGAAGCTTTCTTT
few	TRBV4-1	-	TRBJ1-1	CASSRTWGRGDGLNTEAFF	TGCGCCAGCAGCCGAACCTGGGGCAGGGGAGATGGGCTGAACACTGAAGCTTTCTTT
-	TRBV7-3	TRBD2	TRBJ2-3	CASSLRLAGDTQYF	TGTGCCAGCAGCTTAAGGCTAGCGGGAGATACGCAGTATTTT
-	TRBV5-1	-	TRBJ2-3	CASSSTGTQVGDTQYF	TGCGCCAGCAGCTCGACCGGGACCCAAGTAGGGGATACGCAGTATTTT
-	TRBV29-1	-	TRBJ1-1	CSVDLGSRTTNTEAFF	TGCAGCGTTGATTTGGGGTCCCGGACAACGAACACTGAAGCTTTCTTT
-	TRBV6-6	TRBD1	TRBJ1-2	CASSYGDRLNYGYTF	TGTGCCAGCAGTTACGGGGACAGGCTTAACTATGGCTACACCTTC
-	TRBV18	-	TRBJ2-7	CASSPRGHEQYF	TGTGCCAGCTCTCCCAGGGGCCACGAGCAGTACTTC
-	TRBV6-1	-	TRBJ2-3	CASSEVDQIADTQYF	TGTGCCAGCAGTGAAGTAGACCAGATTGCGGATACGCAGTATTTT
-	TRBV5-1	TRBD2	TRBJ2-2	CASSPTSGNTGELFF	TGCGCCAGCAGCCCCACTAGCGGGAACACCGGGGAGCTGTTTTTT
-	TRBV7-2	-	TRBJ2-1	CASSLSAGNEQFF	TGTGCCAGCAGCTTATCGGCCGGCAATGAGCAGTTCTTC
-	TRBV6-1	-	TRBJ1-1	CASSESGVTEAFF	TGTGCCAGCAGTGAATCAGGGGTCACTGAAGCTTTCTTT
-	TRBV6-6	-	TRBJ1-2	CASSYFGQNYGYTF	TGTGCCAGCAGTTACTTCGGACAGAACTATGGCTACACCTTC
-	TRBV11-3	-	TRBJ1-1	CASSRGGDTEAFF	TGTGCCAGCAGCAGGGGGGGCGATACTGAAGCTTTCTTT
few	TRBV27	-	TRBJ2-6	CASRHSGGVRPGANVLTF	TGTGCCAGCCGTCACTCCGGGGGAGTGAGACCTGGGGCCAACGTCCTGACTTTC
-	TRBV28	TRBD2	TRBJ2-7	CASRFTFGEREKHWDEQYF	TGTGCCAGCAGATTTACCTTTGGGGAGCGGGAGAAACATTGGGACGAGCAGTACTTC
-	TRBV18	-	TRBJ2-3	CASSRLGSTDTQYF	TGTGCCAGCTCGAGGCTGGGTAGCACAGATACGCAGTATTTT
once	TRBV28	-	TRBJ1-2	CASSFIGSNYGYTF	TGTGCCAGCAGTTTCATAGGGTCTAACTATGGCTACACCTTC
-	TRBV10-1	-	TRBJ2-1	CASSAGSPTYNEQFF	TGCGCCAGCAGTGCCGGGAGCCCGACCTACAATGAGCAGTTCTTC
-	TRBV28	-	TRBJ1-5	CASRPPFLRHQPQHF	TGTGCCAGCAGACCCCCTTTTCTGAGACATCAGCCCCAGCATTTT
once	TRBV5-1	TRBD1	TRBJ2-6	CASSFDRGTFSGANVLTF	TGCGCCAGCAGCTTCGACAGGGGTACTTTTTCTGGGGCCAACGTCCTGACTTTC
-	TRBV19	TRBD2	TRBJ2-1	CASTVLAGTYNEQFF	TGTGCCAGTACGGTACTAGCGGGTACTTACAATGAGCAGTTCTTC
-	TRBV30	-	TRBJ2-5	CAWSGVQETQYF	TGTGCCTGGAGTGGGGTTCAAGAGACCCAGTACTTC
-	TRBV15	-	TRBJ2-5	CATSRDRSGAQYF	TGTGCCACCAGCAGAGATAGGTCGGGGGCCCAGTACTTC
-	TRBV12-5	-	TRBJ2-5	CASGQGISSGQETQYF	TGTGCTAGTGGACAGGGAATCTCTAGCGGACAAGAGACCCAGTACTTC
-	TRBV27	-	TRBJ1-3	CASSWGGPLSGNTIYF	TGTGCCAGCAGTTGGGGGGGGCCTCTCTCTGGAAACACCATATATTTT
-	TRBV7-2	TRBD2	TRBJ2-1	CASSLSAGGTNEQFF	TGTGCCAGCAGCTTATCGGCGGGAGGAACCAATGAGCAGTTCTTC
-	TRBV7-9	-	TRBJ2-1	CATTRDKGTNEQFF	TGTGCCACCACCAGGGACAAGGGGACTAATGAGCAGTTCTTC
-	TRBV25-1	-	TRBJ1-6	CASREFRNNSPLHF	TGTGCCAGCAGGGAGTTCAGAAATAATTCACCCCTCCACTTT
-	TRBV28	-	TRBJ1-5	CASSPGVRAGPQHF	TGTGCCAGCAGTCCGGGGGTGAGGGCAGGGCCCCAGCATTTT
-	TRBV4-1	TRBD2	TRBJ2-3	CASSQVAGGTIGTDTQYF	TGCGCCAGCAGCCAAGTAGCGGGAGGCACGATCGGTACAGATACGCAGTATTTT
-	TRBV7-6	-	TRBJ1-3	CASSLSGLVSGNTIYF	TGTGCCAGCAGCTTAAGCGGACTGGTATCTGGAAACACCATATATTTT
few	TRBV6-1	TRBD2	TRBJ2-4	CASSGAGAGLENIQYF	TGTGCCAGCAGTGGAGCGGGAGCGGGACTAGAAAACATTCAGTACTTC
-	TRBV19	-	TRBJ2-1	CASSSPPGVWDNEQFF	TGTGCCAGTAGTTCTCCCCCGGGAGTATGGGACAATGAGCAGTTCTTC
-	TRBV2	-	TRBJ1-1	CASSEVRGYTEAFF	TGTGCCAGCAGTGAAGTCAGAGGGTACACTGAAGCTTTCTTT
-	TRBV19	-	TRBJ2-4	CASSPRLGGVAKNIQYF	TGTGCCAGTAGTCCCCGACTAGGCGGGGTGGCCAAAAACATTCAGTACTTC
-	TRBV18	-	TRBJ2-1	CASSPYPSYNEQFF	TGTGCCAGCTCACCCTATCCCTCCTACAATGAGCAGTTCTTC
-	TRBV2	-	TRBJ1-6	CASSERGSYNSPLHF	TGTGCCAGCAGTGAGCGGGGATCCTATAATTCACCCCTCCACTTT
-	TRBV5-1	TRBD2	TRBJ2-1	CASGSGTYNEQFF	TGCGCCAGCGGGAGCGGGACGTACAATGAGCAGTTCTTC
-	TRBV7-3	TRBD2	TRBJ2-3	CASSLTFSGRAGDTQYF	TGTGCCAGCAGCTTAACGTTTAGCGGGAGGGCCGGAGATACGCAGTATTTT
-	TRBV19	TRBD1	TRBJ1-5	CASSINTGTGKDQPQHF	TGTGCCAGTAGTATAAATACCGGGACAGGGAAGGATCAGCCCCAGCATTTT
-	TRBV28	-	TRBJ1-2	CASSLVLGRRNYGYTF	TGTGCCAGCAGTTTAGTCCTCGGACGGCGAAACTATGGCTACACCTTC
-	TRBV28	-	TRBJ1-4	CASSLMGRGGEKLFF	TGTGCCAGCAGTTTAATGGGCAGGGGTGGCGAAAAACTGTTTTTT
-	TRBV5-1	TRBD2	TRBJ2-3	CATRAGFTDTQYF	TGCGCCACGAGAGCGGGATTTACAGATACGCAGTATTTT
-	TRBV11-2	-	TRBJ2-3	CASSSKAGLTDTQYF	TGTGCCAGCAGCAGTAAGGCGGGCCTCACAGATACGCAGTATTTT
-	TRBV5-1	-	TRBJ2-7	CASSSGSAYEEQYF	TGCGCCAGCAGCTCAGGGTCGGCTTATGAGGAGCAGTACTTC
-	TRBV5-1	-	TRBJ2-3	CASSLGTTTDTQYF	TGCGCCAGCAGCTTGGGGACTACCACAGATACGCAGTATTTT
-	TRBV2	-	TRBJ1-3	CASSREQGSGNTIYF	TGTGCCAGCAGTCGGGAGCAGGGCTCTGGAAACACCATATATTTT
-	TRBV6-6	-	TRBJ1-1	CASSYSYSPTSAFF	TGTGCCAGCAGTTACTCGTACAGCCCCACGTCCGCTTTCTTT
-	TRBV28	-	TRBJ1-5	CASSLYKLSNQPQHF	TGTGCCAGCAGTTTATATAAACTTAGCAATCAGCCCCAGCATTTT
-	TRBV4-1	-	TRBJ2-7	CASSQDWGRMGEQYF	TGCGCCAGCAGCCAAGATTGGGGCAGGATGGGCGAGCAGTACTTC
-	TRBV5-1	-	TRBJ2-7	CASSLVVGAYEQYF	TGCGCCAGCAGCTTGGTGGTAGGGGCCTACGAGCAGTACTTC
-	TRBV7-3	TRBD2	TRBJ2-3	CASSPTGGGSTDTQYF	TGTGCCAGCAGCCCGACGGGGGGAGGAAGCACAGATACGCAGTATTTT
-	TRBV11-2	-	TRBJ2-7	CASRETWSTRTSSSYEQYF	TGTGCCAGCAGAGAAACCTGGAGTACTAGAACCTCGAGCTCCTACGAGCAGTACTTC
-	TRBV6-5	-	TRBJ2-5	CASSEGETQYF	TGTGCCAGCAGTGAAGGAGAGACCCAGTACTTC
-	TRBV7-9	TRBD1	TRBJ2-1	CASSTARGQSSYNEQFF	TGTGCCAGCAGCACCGCAAGGGGACAGAGCTCCTACAATGAGCAGTTCTTC
-	TRBV15	-	TRBJ2-1	CATSRVASSYNEQFF	TGTGCCACCAGCAGAGTTGCGAGCTCCTACAATGAGCAGTTCTTC
once	TRBV7-2	TRBD2	TRBJ2-5	CASTQTRGLVQQTQYF	TGTGCCAGCACCCAAACGAGGGGACTAGTTCAGCAGACCCAGTACTTC
-	TRBV15	TRBD1	TRBJ1-1	CATSRDLRDREEAFF	TGTGCCACCAGCAGGGACCTCCGGGACAGAGAAGAAGCTTTCTTT
-	TRBV23-1	-	TRBJ1-3	CASRKWGADLRTFCSGNTIYF	TGCGCCAGTAGAAAGTGGGGGGCAGACTTACGGACTTTCTGCTCTGGAAACACCATATATTTT